This T cell receptor beta chain was identified in a study of shared clonotypes between healthy human individuals. Overall study findings and caveats: Approximately 5.1% was the fraction of naive CD4 clonotypes found shared across a few donors.

The germline gives CDR1 MNHEY, CDR2 SVGAGI. This CDR3 contains 14 residues. The trim removed 4 bases at V and 5 bases at J, leaving 6 bases unmatched. Using immunoSEQ multiplex PCR, the repertoire was profiled, and TCRdb retains in-frame clones only, with some absent. The table lists about 1,900,000 clones, about 95% of them singletons. On this clone itself: No antigen is known for it.

Terminally differentiated effector memory CD45RA+ cells were excluded from the naive CD8 cells, which were CD45RO-negative and positively selected for CCR7. The sample consisted of naive CD8+ T cells sorted from blood. The TCR was taken from a man younger than 35 in good health. The chain couples TRBV6-5 to TRBJ2-7, with 9 bases that match TRBD2. The CDR3 nucleotides are TGTGCCAGCAGTTTAGGGGGCGGGGGGGACGAGCAGTACTTC. It translates to CASSLGGGGDEQYF.